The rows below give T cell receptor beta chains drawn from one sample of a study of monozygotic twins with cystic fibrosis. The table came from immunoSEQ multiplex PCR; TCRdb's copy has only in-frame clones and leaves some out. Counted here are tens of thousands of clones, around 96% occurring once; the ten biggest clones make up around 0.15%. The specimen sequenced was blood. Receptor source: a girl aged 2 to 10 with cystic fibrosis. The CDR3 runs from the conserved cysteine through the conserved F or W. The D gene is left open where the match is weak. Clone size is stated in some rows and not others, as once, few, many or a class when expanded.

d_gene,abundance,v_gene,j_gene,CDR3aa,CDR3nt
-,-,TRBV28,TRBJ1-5,CASSREIGNQPQHF,TGTGCCAGCAGTCGTGAGATAGGCAATCAGCCCCAGCATTTT
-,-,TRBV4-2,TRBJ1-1,CASSQAVATEAFF,TGTGCCAGCAGCCAAGCCGTCGCCACTGAAGCTTTCTTT
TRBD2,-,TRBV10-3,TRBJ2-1,CAISGTQREASYNEQFF,TGTGCCATCAGTGGTACCCAGCGGGAGGCCTCCTACAATGAGCAGTTCTTC
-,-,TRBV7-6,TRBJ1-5,CASSLVGDNQPQHF,TGTGCCAGCAGCTTAGTCGGGGACAATCAGCCCCAGCATTTT
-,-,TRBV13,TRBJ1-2,CASSSGVGPTNYGYTF,TGTGCCAGCAGCTCAGGGGTCGGACCAACTAACTATGGCTACACCTTC
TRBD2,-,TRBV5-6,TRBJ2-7,CASSFPPSGYSYEQYF,TGTGCCAGCAGCTTTCCGCCTAGCGGGTACTCCTACGAGCAGTACTTC
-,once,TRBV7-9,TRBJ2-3,CASSLASSTDTQYF,TGTGCCAGCAGCTTAGCTTCCAGCACAGATACGCAGTATTTT
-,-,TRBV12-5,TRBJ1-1,CASAGRGGELRMNTEAFF,TGTGCTAGTGCTGGAAGAGGGGGTGAACTTAGGATGAACACTGAAGCTTTCTTT
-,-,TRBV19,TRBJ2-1,CASKSPLPYNEQFF,TGTGCCAGTAAAAGCCCATTGCCCTACAATGAGCAGTTCTTC
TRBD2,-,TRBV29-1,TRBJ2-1,CSIRGTSGSAYNEQFF,TGCAGCATTAGGGGCACTAGCGGGAGTGCCTACAATGAGCAGTTCTTC